Shown below are 10 T cell receptor beta chains from a single sample sequenced in a study of CD8+ T cells in alopecia areata. RNA extraction was followed by reverse transcription into cDNA, which acted as the sequencing template. Using immunoSEQ multiplex PCR, the repertoire was profiled, and TCRdb retains in-frame clones only, with some absent. The sample records about 190,000 clones, 60% being singletons. Treatment described: oral pan-JAK inhibitor, 5-10 mg twice daily. The sample was CD4+ T cells sorted from blood, taken at week 4, from a patient treated with tofacitinib. These receptor sequences come from a human donor with alopecia areata.

As concerns this clone: An end of the junction does not agree with germline; a read error may underlie this. The sample contains more than one DNA sequence encoding this CDR3. The rearrangement joins TRBV9 to TRBJ2-6; TRBD1 matches at 9 bases. CDR3 size: 17 residues. Per germline, CDR1 SGDLS and CDR2 YYNGEE. This CDR3 is CASSRGQGTSGANVLTF. Written as DNA, the CDR3 is TGTGCCAGCAGCCGGGGACAGGGCACCTCTGGGGCCAACGTCCTAACTTTC.

V gene TRBV23-1 combines with J gene TRBJ2-5; unclear D gene. TRBV23-1 is treated as an ORF (open reading frame) with a function not yet certain. This CDR3 is built from 15 residues. Trimming stripped 4 bases from V and 2 bases from J, with 14 bases between. CDR3 amino acids: CASSPWAPGQETQYF. The CDR3 DNA follows: TGCGCCAGCAGTCCCTGGGCCCCTGGTCAAGAGACCCAGTACTTC.

V and J are TRBV30 and TRBJ1-4; 8 bases map to TRBD1. V lost 2 bases, J lost 1 base, and 0 bases stayed unmatched. The CDR3 spans 14 residues. Per the germline V gene, CDR1 is GTSNPN and CDR2 is SVGIG (reference sequence). The CDR3: CAWSTGGTNEKLFF. CDR3 nucleotides: TGTGCCTGGAGTACAGGGGGAACTAATGAAAAACTGTTTTTT.

This chain joins TRBV29-1 and TRBJ1-2, with 8 bases fitting TRBD1. The CDR3 sequence is 13 residues long. V dropped 5 bases and J dropped 3; count of bases not matched to a gene: 5. CDR1 SQVTM and CDR2 ANQGSEA come from the germline V gene. CDR3 region: CSVRSGGDYGYTF. In DNA form, the CDR3 reads TGCAGCGTTCGGTCAGGGGGCGACTATGGCTACACCTTC.

This chain connects TRBV4-3 to TRBJ2-1; D gene uncertain. V lost 1 base and J lost 3, with 7 bases in between. There are 14 residues in the CDR3. CDR1 LGHNA and CDR2 YSLEER come from the germline V gene. The CDR3 DNA reads as TGCGCCAGCAGCCAAGCACAGAACTACAATGAGCAGTTCTTC. Translated: CASSQAQNYNEQFF.

CDR3 in amino acids: CASTGQGGPYEQYF. CDR3 DNA sequence: TGTGCCAGCACCGGACAGGGGGGCCCCTACGAGCAGTACTTC. The chain couples TRBV6-5 to TRBJ2-7; 10 positions match TRBD1. With 7 bases clipped from V and 2 bases from J, the junction kept 5 bases outside the gene matches. Germline CDR1 and CDR2: MNHEY and SVGAGI. The CDR3 loop spans 14 amino acids.

The rearrangement joins TRBV30 to TRBJ2-1; D gene uncertain. The CDR3 runs 12 residues. Germline V gene data show CDR1 as GTSNPN and CDR2 as SVGIG (reference sequence). Trimming shortened V by 5 bases and J by 0 bases, and 5 bases separated the two germline ends. The CDR3 sequence: CAWGPSYNEQFF. The CDR3 DNA reads TGTGCCTGGGGCCCCTCCTACAATGAGCAGTTCTTC. Supplemented by reference TRBV30 and TRBJ2-1, the full variable domain reads SQTIHQWPATLVQPVGSPLSLECTVEGTSNPNLYWYRQAAGRGLQLLFYSVGIGQISSEVPQNLSASRPQDRQFILSSKKLLLSDSGFYLCAWGPSYNEQFFGPGTRLTVL.

This clone was seen a few times. The gene calls are TRBV23-1 and TRBJ1-1, with TRBD1 matching 7 bases. TRBV23-1 is noted as an ORF with a role that remains uncertain. The CDR3 runs 13 residues. With V trimmed by 1 base and J by 11 bases, 7 bases remained unmatched. The CDR3 DNA is TGCGCCAGCAGTCAATTAACAGGGGAACGCGCTTTCTTT. Translated: CASSQLTGERAFF.

The V and J genes are TRBV29-1 and TRBJ2-3; 7 bases line up with TRBD1. The V segment lost 7 bases and the J segment 0 bases; nucleotides outside the gene matches: 4. The V gene's germline CDR1 is SQVTM and CDR2 ANQGSEA. The CDR3 runs 13 residues. Here the CDR3 DNA reads TGCAGCGCCGGACAGGATAGCACAGATACGCAGTATTTT. Amino acids: CSAGQDSTDTQYF.

The genes are TRBV28 and TRBJ1-1, with D maybe TRBD1 (6 bases). CDR1 and CDR2 (germline): MDHEN, SYDVKM. Trimming removed 5 bases at V and 1 base at J, with 14 bases between. The CDR3 covers 15 residues. The CDR3 sequence is CASSISGRGNTEAFF. CDR3 DNA: TGTGCCAGCAGTATTAGTGGCAGGGGGAACACTGAAGCTTTCTTT.